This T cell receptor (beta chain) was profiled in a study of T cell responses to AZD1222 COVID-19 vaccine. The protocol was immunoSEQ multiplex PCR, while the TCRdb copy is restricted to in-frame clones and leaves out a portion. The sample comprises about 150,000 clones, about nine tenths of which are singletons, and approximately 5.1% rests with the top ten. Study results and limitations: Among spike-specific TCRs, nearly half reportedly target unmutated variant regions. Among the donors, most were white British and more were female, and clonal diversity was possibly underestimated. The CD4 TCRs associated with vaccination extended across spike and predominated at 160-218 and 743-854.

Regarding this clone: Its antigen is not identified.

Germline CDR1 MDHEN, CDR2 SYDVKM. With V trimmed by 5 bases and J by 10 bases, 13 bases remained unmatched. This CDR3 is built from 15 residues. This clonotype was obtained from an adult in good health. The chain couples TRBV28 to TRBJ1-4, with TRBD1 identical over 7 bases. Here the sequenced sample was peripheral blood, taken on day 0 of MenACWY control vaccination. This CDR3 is CASSLDRARRGKLFF. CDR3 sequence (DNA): TGTGCCAGCAGTCTCGACAGGGCGCGCAGGGGAAAACTGTTTTTT.